This is a list of T cell receptor beta chains from one sample in a study of T cell changes during pregnancy in multiple sclerosis. Sequenced by immunoSEQ multiplex PCR; TCRdb stores in-frame clones only, minus some. The sample records about 40,000 clones, around nine tenths being singletons. The sequences come from peripheral blood, collected in the first trimester of pregnancy. The receptors were sampled from a female donor in good health, enrolled as a control in a pregnancy study. The CDR3 runs from the conserved cysteine through the conserved F or W. The D gene is left open where the match is weak. Size is omitted from some rows. Given values are once, few, many or a class for expanded clones.

V	size	D	J	CDR3	DNA
TRBV7-7	NA	TRBD1	TRBJ1-2	CASSPDRAGGYTF	TGTGCCAGCAGCCCAGACAGGGCTGGTGGCTACACCTTC
TRBV4-1	few	NA	TRBJ1-1	CASSQGANTEAFF	TGCGCCAGCAGCCAAGGCGCAAACACTGAAGCTTTCTTT
TRBV7-3	NA	TRBD2	TRBJ2-1	CASSATSGSLYNEQFF	TGTGCCAGCAGCGCGACTAGCGGGAGCCTCTACAATGAGCAGTTCTTC
TRBV6-6	NA	NA	TRBJ1-5	CASRTAGSNHPQHF	TGTGCCAGCCGTACAGCAGGGTCAAATCATCCCCAGCATTTT
TRBV9	NA	TRBD2	TRBJ2-3	CASSVKAGEIPDTQYF	TGTGCCAGCAGCGTAAAAGCGGGAGAAATTCCCGATACGCAGTATTTT
TRBV28	once	TRBD1	TRBJ1-2	CASSLAFRDRQRGYTF	TGTGCCAGCAGTTTGGCTTTCCGGGACAGGCAGAGAGGCTACACCTTC
TRBV11-2	NA	NA	TRBJ1-1	CASSLESVNTEAFF	TGTGCCAGCAGCTTAGAATCAGTGAACACTGAAGCTTTCTTT
TRBV2	NA	TRBD1	TRBJ2-7	CASHGTAPYEQYF	TGTGCCAGCCACGGGACAGCCCCCTACGAGCAGTACTTC
TRBV7-3	few	NA	TRBJ2-7	CASRGRSYEQYF	TGTGCCAGCAGGGGGAGGAGCTACGAGCAGTACTTC
TRBV5-1	NA	TRBD1	TRBJ2-7	CASSGITGAEQYF	TGCGCCAGCAGCGGGATAACAGGGGCCGAGCAGTACTTC
TRBV7-9	once	TRBD2	TRBJ2-1	CASSLAVGLAGTEQFF	TGTGCCAGCAGCTTAGCGGTGGGACTAGCGGGGACTGAGCAGTTCTTC
TRBV7-2	NA	NA	TRBJ1-2	CASSLASGQSNYGYTF	TGTGCCAGCAGCTTAGCGTCAGGACAGTCTAACTATGGCTACACCTTC
TRBV25-1	NA	NA	TRBJ2-5	CASSDSHQETQYF	TGTGCCAGCAGTGACAGTCACCAAGAGACCCAGTACTTC
TRBV5-1	NA	NA	TRBJ2-5	CASSLDGGTEETQYF	TGCGCCAGCAGCTTGGATGGGGGGACAGAAGAGACCCAGTACTTC
TRBV18	NA	NA	TRBJ2-3	CASSPDRGDTQYF	TGTGCCAGCTCGCCCGACAGAGGCGATACGCAGTATTTT
TRBV19	NA	TRBD1	TRBJ2-3	CASSQGQGQADTQYF	TGTGCCAGTAGCCAAGGACAGGGGCAGGCAGATACGCAGTATTTT
TRBV5-6	NA	NA	TRBJ2-5	CASSFRGTVQETQYF	TGTGCCAGCAGCTTTCGTGGGACTGTCCAAGAGACCCAGTACTTC
TRBV19	NA	TRBD1	TRBJ2-1	CASTLQGAYNEQFF	TGTGCCAGTACCCTACAGGGGGCATACAATGAGCAGTTCTTC
TRBV7-3	NA	TRBD2	TRBJ2-7	CASSLTDGGGYEQYF	TGTGCCAGCAGCTTAACGGACGGGGGGGGGTACGAGCAGTACTTC
TRBV11-2	NA	NA	TRBJ1-6	CASSLGGAANSPLHF	TGTGCCAGCAGCTTAGGAGGAGCGGCGAATTCACCCCTCCACTTT
TRBV10-3	once	NA	TRBJ2-1	CATRAGTNYNEQFF	TGTGCCACCCGAGCCGGGACAAACTACAATGAGCAGTTCTTC
TRBV29-1	few	TRBD1	TRBJ1-1	CSADRGNTEAFF	TGCAGCGCCGACAGGGGGAACACTGAAGCTTTCTTT
TRBV6-5	NA	TRBD2	TRBJ2-7	CASSRGLAAYEQYF	TGTGCCAGCAGCCGGGGACTAGCGGCTTACGAGCAGTACTTC
TRBV7-9	NA	NA	TRBJ1-1	CASSSSGTHNTEAFF	TGTGCCAGCAGCTCTTCCGGGACACATAACACTGAAGCTTTCTTT
TRBV5-1	once	TRBD2	TRBJ2-5	CASSPGLAGGHETQYF	TGCGCCAGCAGCCCCGGACTAGCGGGAGGTCACGAGACCCAGTACTTC
TRBV5-4	NA	TRBD1	TRBJ2-2	CASSWEQGAGTGELFF	TGTGCCAGCAGCTGGGAACAGGGGGCCGGGACCGGGGAGCTGTTTTTT
TRBV25-1	NA	NA	TRBJ2-2	CASSSAGLANTGELFF	TGTGCCAGCAGTTCTGCGGGACTGGCGAACACCGGGGAGCTGTTTTTT
TRBV7-2	NA	TRBD1	TRBJ2-7	CASSPYRDRIGLEQYF	TGTGCCAGCAGCCCCTACCGGGACAGGATAGGTCTCGAGCAGTACTTC
TRBV12-5	NA	NA	TRBJ2-3	CASGSLPRRDTRPDTQYF	TGTGCTAGTGGTTCCCTCCCCCGCCGGGACACCCGACCAGATACGCAGTATTTT
TRBV7-2	once	NA	TRBJ2-1	CASSYYQSSYNEQFF	TGTGCCAGCAGCTACTACCAGAGCTCCTACAATGAGCAGTTCTTC